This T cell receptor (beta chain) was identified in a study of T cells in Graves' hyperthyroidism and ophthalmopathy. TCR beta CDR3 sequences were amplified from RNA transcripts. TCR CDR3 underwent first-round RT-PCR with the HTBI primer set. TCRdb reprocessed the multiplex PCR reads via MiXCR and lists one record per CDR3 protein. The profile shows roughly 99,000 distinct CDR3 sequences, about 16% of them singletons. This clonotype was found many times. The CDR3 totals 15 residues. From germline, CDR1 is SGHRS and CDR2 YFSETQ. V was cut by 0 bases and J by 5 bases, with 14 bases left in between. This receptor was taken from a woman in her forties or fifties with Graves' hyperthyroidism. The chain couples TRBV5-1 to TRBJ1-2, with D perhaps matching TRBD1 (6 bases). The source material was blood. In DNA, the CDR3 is TGCGCCAGCAGCTTGGAAGAGACAGGCGAATATGGCTACACCTTC. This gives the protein CASSLEETGEYGYTF. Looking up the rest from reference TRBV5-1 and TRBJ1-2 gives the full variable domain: KAGVTQTPRYLIKTRGQQVTLSCSPISGHRSVSWYQQTPGQGLQFLFEYFSETQRNKGNFPGRFSGRQFSNSRSEMNVSTLELGDSALYLCASSLEETGEYGYTFGSGTRLTVV.